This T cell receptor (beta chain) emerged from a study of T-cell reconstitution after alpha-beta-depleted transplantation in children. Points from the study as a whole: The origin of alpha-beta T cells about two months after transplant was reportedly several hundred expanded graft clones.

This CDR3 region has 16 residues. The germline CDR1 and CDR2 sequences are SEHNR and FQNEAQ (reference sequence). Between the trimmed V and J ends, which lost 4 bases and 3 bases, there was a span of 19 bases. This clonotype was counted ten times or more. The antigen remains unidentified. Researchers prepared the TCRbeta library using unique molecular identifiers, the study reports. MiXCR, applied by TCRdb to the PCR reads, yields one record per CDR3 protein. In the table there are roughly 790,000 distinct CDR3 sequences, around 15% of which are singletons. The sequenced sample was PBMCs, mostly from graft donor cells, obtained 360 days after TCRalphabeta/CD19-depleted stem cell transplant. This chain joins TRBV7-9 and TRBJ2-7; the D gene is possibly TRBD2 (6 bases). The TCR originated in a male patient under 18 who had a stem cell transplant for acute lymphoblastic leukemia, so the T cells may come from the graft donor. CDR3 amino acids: CASSSPFSGGVYEQYF. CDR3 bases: TGTGCCAGCAGCTCCCCTTTTAGCGGAGGGGTCTACGAGCAGTACTTC.